Given below is one T cell receptor (beta chain) in context. Its antigen remains unknown. These data are taken from a study of cytomegalovirus exposure and HLA in healthy donors. Study outcomes and limitations: Some highly shared sequence variants likely arose as a pipeline artifact. Donors belonging to an Asian-associated ancestry cluster reportedly showed fewer N-insertions in productive TCRs than the roughly 700-donor mean, according to what a later analysis found.

Vbeta (60) and Jbeta (13) primers were used in the PCR. Profiled with immunoSEQ multiplex PCR; TCRdb holds only in-frame clones, not every one. The repertoire holds approximately 200,000 clones, with just under 80% as singletons. CDR3 size: 15 residues. The V segment lost 6 bases and the J segment 2 bases; nucleotides outside the gene matches: 9. Germline V gives CDR1 MNHNY, CDR2 SVGAGI (reference sequence). The rearrangement joins TRBV6-6 to TRBJ2-5, with 7 bases fitting TRBD2. Sequencing was done on a sample of PBMCs. This receptor was obtained from a woman aged 25 to 39 in good health and CMV-seropositive. The CDR3 spells CASRQAGGTQETQYF. DNA for the CDR3: TGTGCCAGCAGGCAGGCCGGGGGGACGCAAGAGACCCAGTACTTC.